This TCR beta chain emerged from a study of cytomegalovirus exposure and HLA in healthy donors (dated by TCRdb to 2015 to 2018). Regarding the research as a whole: According to a later analysis, one platform produced both the roughly 110 validation repertoires and the roughly 640 repertoires of the first cohort. The study was designed to test whether signatures of past pathogen exposure could be identified by cataloging public T cell receptors. In addition to the first cohort of 666 subjects, a separate validation cohort of some 120 different subjects was used. To predict cytomegalovirus infection status, the study brought together high-throughput TCR immunosequencing, statistical association of individual TCRs with disease status, and machine learning. Results the study describes overall, beyond this receptor: A later analysis lacked HLA typing for the validation cohort, so it scored co-occurrence in that cohort across all 110 or so repertoires. Most TCR sequences were seen in very few donors, while some public TCRs were found in many individuals. A total of fewer than 200 TCR beta chains were listed by the study as associated with cytomegalovirus. In vitro tests confirmed that three of the cytomegalovirus-associated TCR beta chains recognize cytomegalovirus antigens. It was suggested by the authors that the approach could potentially be generalized to other disease states and immunological phenotypes. Of the cluster scores, approximately 94% were above 0 in a later analysis, which found that TCRs clustered in the first cohort also tended to co-occur in the 110 or so validation repertoires. Cytomegalovirus status was reported to be diagnosed by the classifier with high specificity and sensitivity in both the original and validation cohorts.

The donors were included in the validation cohort of 120 subjects, a group kept apart from the roughly 610-subject first cohort. In regard to this clone: No antigen is known for it. There are no base qualities to consult, and no much larger clone falls within one base.

Library preparation was by the immunoSEQ multiplex PCR assay. In the paper's pipeline: To diagnose cytomegalovirus status from the catalog of TCR beta chain sequences, a statistical classification framework was built. The source is immuneACCESS, and TCRdb retained only in-frame sequences with V and J called. Part of the clones is not carried over; for the studies checked, unresolved V genes explain less than half of this, and the remainder is unexplained. V and J calls plus clone size are reproduced from that table; the DNA served to infer D and trimming. The sample table shows about 120,000 clones, and roughly 90% are seen once. The ten largest clones take up around 6% of the sample. Including the terminal cysteine and phenylalanine, the CDR3 comprises 12 residues. Only CDR3 DNA is held: 36 bases, read in frame from base 1. Based on the germline V gene, the CDR1 and CDR2 sequences are MNHEY and SVGAGI. V loses 5 bases of germline sequence and J loses 4 bases, and the interval between the two ends is 8 bases.

The chain was built from TRBV6-5 and TRBJ2-5; TRBD1 is a weak D gene call, 5 bases matching. Sequenced input: PBMCs. This sequence was found in a woman aged 18-30 years in good health and CMV-seropositive. The CDR3 protein: CASSGQSETQYF. The nucleotide sequence reads as follows: TGTGCCAGCAGTGGACAATCAGAGACCCAGTACTTC.